The 17 T cell receptor beta chains in this list originate from one sample, sequenced in a study of Graves' ophthalmopathy and Graves' hyperthyroidism (dated by TCRdb to 2016 to 2019). The listed sequencing device is Illumina HiSeq 2000. For repertoire sequencing, the TCR beta CDR3 regions were amplified from RNA transcripts. HTBI primers and the Qiagen OneStep RT-PCR kit were used in a first-round RT-PCR, which was followed by a second-round multiplex PCR, size selection and purification. TCRdb trimmed the raw reads at Q25, called clones with MiXCR and kept productive beta chains. Each entry merges the rows of one CDR3 protein and shows their most common DNA and genes. The sample table contains fewer than 600,000 distinct CDR3 sequences; only one count was recorded for around 14% of them. Of the sample, over 7.5% falls within the top ten clones. Sequencing input: blood. The receptors here all came from a woman younger than 45 with Graves' ophthalmopathy. Donor details come from another sample of the same person, matched by shared clones.

The chain employs TRBV12-3 or TRBV12-4 and TRBJ1-2; D remains unclear. Trimming removed 8 bases at V and 7 bases at J, with 17 bases between. The CDR3 contains 13 residues. CDR3 DNA sequence: TGTGCCAGCCTCTCTACGGGGTGGGGTGGCTACACCTTC. It translates to CASLSTGWGGYTF.

V and J are TRBV6-2 or TRBV6-3 and TRBJ1-2; D may be TRBD1 (5 bases). This CDR3 is built from 14 residues. Trimming took off 6 bases at V and 4 bases at J, with 15 bases between the two ends. Per the germline V gene, CDR1 is MNHEY and CDR2 is SVGEGT. The CDR3: CASRLGGEVYGYTF. CDR3 coding DNA: TGTGCCAGCAGACTCGGAGGGGAGGTCTATGGCTACACCTTC.

This clonotype was observed at least ten times. J is TRBJ1-2 and V is TRBV29-1; D gene ambiguous. V was pared by 5 bases and J by 8 bases, with 12 bases between. This CDR3 contains 11 residues. In germline, CDR1 is SQVTM, CDR2 ANQGSEA. The CDR3 region has the DNA TGCAGCGTTCGGACGGTGGGAGGCTACACCTTC. Its protein is CSVRTVGGYTF.

This clonotype came up many times. The rearrangement joins TRBV6-1 to TRBJ2-7; TRBD2 agrees at 13 bases. The CDR3 contains 13 residues. CDR1 and CDR2 from the germline V gene are MNHNS and SASEGT. After removal of 3 bases from V and 7 bases from J, the junction contained 0 bases not matched to a gene. The CDR3 DNA reads as TGTGCCAGCAGTGAGGGACTAGCGGGGGAGCAGTACTTC. Its translation is CASSEGLAGEQYF.

This clonotype turned up a few times. The V call is TRBV3-1, the J call TRBJ2-5; tentative D call: TRBD2 (5 bases). Per the germline V gene, CDR1 is LGHDT and CDR2 is YNNKEL (reference sequence). The CDR3 loop spans 15 amino acids. V was cut by 0 bases and J by 7 bases, with 15 bases left in between. For the CDR3, the DNA is TGTGCCAGCAGCCAAGATTTAGGTACCGCGGGGACCCAGTACTTC. Amino acid sequence: CASSQDLGTAGTQYF.

This clonotype was found a few times. The V gene is TRBV18, the J gene TRBJ1-1; D is unresolved. Trimming took 2 bases from V and 6 from J, leaving 13 bases between them. The CDR3 is 14 residues long. The germline V gene has CDR1 KGHSH and CDR2 LQKENI. As DNA, the CDR3 is TGTGCCAGCTCACCAGCTGAAGTGGGCGCTGAAGCTTTCTTT. Encoded protein: CASSPAEVGAEAFF.

This clonotype was detected many times. The chain recombines TRBV12-3 or TRBV12-4 with TRBJ2-7; D perhaps matches TRBD1 (5 bases). V lost 6 bases and J lost 7, with 10 bases in between. The CDR3 is 11 residues long. CDR3 coding DNA: TGTGCCAGCAGCCGACAGTGGGAGCAGTACTTC. It is translated as CASSRQWEQYF.

This clonotype was picked up many times. The V gene is TRBV6-1, the J gene TRBJ1-2; D is unresolved. The ends were cut back, 7 bases at V and 0 bases at J, with 12 bases in the middle. The germline gives CDR1 MNHNS, CDR2 SASEGT. This CDR3 contains 14 residues. The CDR3 DNA sequence: TGTGCCAGCAACCCTGACCCAACTAACTATGGCTACACCTTC. Residues: CASNPDPTNYGYTF.

The sample holds many counts of this clonotype. The chain uses TRBV7-9 and TRBJ1-1, with TRBD1 identical over 7 bases. The junction had 6 bases not matched to a gene; V was cut back by 5 bases and J by 6 bases. Germline CDR1 SEHNR, CDR2 FQNEAQ (reference sequence). The length of the CDR3 is 13 residues. This chain's CDR3 is CASSGRTGPEAFF. The DNA for the CDR3 is TGTGCCAGCAGCGGAAGGACAGGTCCTGAAGCTTTCTTT. The complete variable domain, with remaining parts taken from reference TRBV7-9 and TRBJ1-1, reads DTGVSQNPRHKITKRGQNVTFRCDPISEHNRLYWYRQTLGQGPEFLTYFQNEAQLEKSRLLSDRFSAERPKGSFSTLEIQRTEQGDSAMYLCASSGRTGPEAFFGQGTRLTVV.

This clonotype was seen at least ten times. The chain joins TRBV6-1 to TRBJ1-1; D is undetermined. The CDR3 has 14 residues. Germline values: CDR1 MNHNS, CDR2 SASEGT. V lost 4 bases, J lost 3 bases, and 12 bases lay in between. DNA of the CDR3: TGTGCCAGCAGTGCCTCGTTTGGGGACACTGAAGCTTTCTTT. Translating it yields CASSASFGDTEAFF.

The J gene is TRBJ1-2, the V gene TRBV6-1; 7 nucleotides align to TRBD1. Germline trimming cut 9 bases from V and 0 bases from J; bases unmatched to any gene: 10. The CDR3 covers 15 residues. Germline V gene data show CDR1 as MNHNS and CDR2 as SASEGT. Here the CDR3 DNA reads TGTGCCAGTCTCCAGGGACAGATTGCTAACTATGGCTACACCTTC. It translates to CASLQGQIANYGYTF.

In this sample, this clonotype turned up many times. This chain joins TRBV7-8 and TRBJ2-3; D could derive from TRBD1 or TRBD2 (5 bases each). The CDR3 sequence is 16 residues long. The germline gives CDR1 SGHVS, CDR2 FQNEAQ. The V gene lost 3 bases and the J gene lost 5 bases, with 18 bases spanning the gap. The CDR3 DNA is TGTGCCAGCAGCTTGGGGGACCCAACTGTGCAAGATACGCAGTATTTT. It codes for CASSLGDPTVQDTQYF.

V is TRBV6-2 or TRBV6-3 and J is TRBJ2-7; no definite D call. The CDR3 spans 14 residues. V gave up 3 bases and J gave up 1 base, with 10 bases separating them. Germline V gene data show CDR1 as MNHEY and CDR2 as SVGEGT. The CDR3 DNA reads as TGTGCCAGCAGTTATCTATGGGGATCCTACGAGCAGTACTTC. Translating gives CASSYLWGSYEQYF.

In regard to this clonotype: One end of the junction does not line up with germline, which may come from a read error. The chain uses TRBV11-2 and TRBJ1-1; TRBD1 agrees at 9 bases. This CDR3 is built from 15 residues. The germline V gene encodes CDR1 SGHAT and CDR2 FQNNGV. CDR3 DNA sequence: TGTGCCACCAGCCCACGGACAGGGGCCCTCATTGAAGCTTTCTTT. This gives the protein CATSPRTGALIEAFF.

This clonotype was seen repeatedly, ten times or more. The chain uses TRBV6-5 and TRBJ1-1; D might be TRBD1 (5 bases). Germline values: CDR1 MNHEY, CDR2 SVGAGI. CDR3 length: 17 residues. V was trimmed by 0 bases and J by 1 base, leaving 15 bases between them. The CDR3 reads CASSYSILRGRNTEAFF. The CDR3 coding sequence is TGTGCCAGCAGTTACTCTATCTTGAGGGGAAGGAACACTGAAGCTTTCTTT.

The table lists this clonotype with a few counts. The rearrangement uses TRBV5-1 and TRBJ2-7; the match to TRBD2 covers 7 bases. V lost 7 bases, J lost 0 bases, and 10 bases stayed unmatched. CDR1 is SGHRS, CDR2 YFSETQ, per germline. The CDR3 has 15 residues. The CDR3 sequence: CASGEAGPLSYEQYF. CDR3 DNA: TGCGCCAGCGGTGAAGCGGGACCTCTCTCCTACGAGCAGTACTTC.

This clonotype appeared many times. The V and J genes are TRBV6-1 and TRBJ2-7; D possibly corresponds to TRBD1 (6 bases). In germline, CDR1 is MNHNS, CDR2 SASEGT. The ends were cut back, 2 bases at V and 5 bases at J, with 19 bases in the middle. The CDR3 length is 16 residues. The DNA for the CDR3 is TGTGCCAGCAGTGAACAACAGGGTAGGTTTCCCAACGAGCAGTACTTC. It yields the protein CASSEQQGRFPNEQYF.